The rows below give T cell receptor beta chains drawn from one sample of a study of T cell repertoires in cytomegalovirus infection. TCRdb processed the reads anew with MiXCR; each CDR3 protein has one entry. The repertoire holds approximately 910,000 distinct CDR3 sequences, with around 29% as singletons. Antigen specificity for these receptors is unknown. Material: cultured CD8+ T cells from PBMCs, obtained from culture after CMV antigen stimulation. These receptors all come from a human donor in good health (CMV status not recorded). Some clones in this sample may be carry-over from other donors' samples. The CDR3 runs from the conserved cysteine through the conserved F or W. The order of the fields is V gene, D gene, J gene, clone size, CDR3 protein, CDR3 DNA. A D gene is named only where the DNA matches it firmly. Where a row states a size, it is once, few, many or the class of an expanded clone; other rows omit it.

TRBV12-3/TRBV12-4	TRBD1	TRBJ1-1	.	CASSWDSEARGSFF	TGTGCCAGCAGCTGGGACAGTGAGGCCCGGGGGTCTTTCTTT
TRBV4-1	.	TRBJ1-2	.	CASSQDIAASYGYTF	TGCGCCAGCAGCCAAGACATAGCCGCTAGCTATGGCTACACCTTC
TRBV19	TRBD1	TRBJ1-4	.	CASSLGQGAKKLFF	TGTGCCAGTAGTTTGGGACAGGGGGCGAAAAAACTGTTTTTT
TRBV27	.	TRBJ2-1	.	CASSFKAPAPYNEQFF	TGTGCCAGCAGTTTCAAGGCCCCTGCACCCTATAATGAGCAGTTCTTC
TRBV6-6	.	TRBJ2-2	.	CASTIGPGELFF	TGTGCCAGCACCATTGGTCCGGGGGAGCTGTTTTTT
TRBV19	.	TRBJ1-1	.	CASSIYAREDTEAFF	TGTGCCAGTAGTATTTACGCCAGGGAGGACACTGAAGCTTTCTTT
TRBV4-2	TRBD1	TRBJ1-2	few	CASSQETGQGPWYGYTF	TGTGCCAGCAGCCAAGAGACGGGACAGGGCCCTTGGTATGGCTACACCTTC
TRBV3-1	TRBD1	TRBJ2-7	.	CASSQDGTGGRDEQYF	TGTGCCAGCAGCCAAGATGGGACAGGGGGGAGGGACGAGCAGTACTTC
TRBV7-9	.	TRBJ2-7	few	CASSFRGTHEQYF	TGTGCCAGCAGCTTCAGGGGAACCCACGAGCAGTACTTC
TRBV7-6	.	TRBJ2-1	.	CASSFRPTSFSNEQFF	TGTGCTAGCAGCTTTCGTCCGACTAGTTTCTCCAATGAGCAGTTCTTC
TRBV6-1	.	TRBJ1-5	few	CASRPTRQGNNQPQHF	TGTGCCAGCAGACCTACTCGGCAGGGCAACAATCAGCCCCAGCATTTT
TRBV27	TRBD1	TRBJ1-2	few	CASSLSGTGSFGYTF	TGTGCCAGCAGTCTATCCGGGACAGGTAGTTTTGGCTACACCTTC
TRBV12-3/TRBV12-4	TRBD1	TRBJ1-1	few	CASSLGRGRRDTEAFF	TGTGCCAGCAGTTTAGGGAGGGGGCGCAGGGACACTGAAGCTTTCTTT
TRBV24-1	TRBD1	TRBJ2-2	few	CATSDQGQGAGELFF	TGTGCCACCAGTGACCAGGGACAGGGGGCCGGGGAGCTGTTTTTT
TRBV12-3/TRBV12-4	TRBD2	TRBJ2-1	few	CASTLMASGYNEQFF	TGTGCCAGCACTCTTATGGCTAGCGGGTACAATGAGCAGTTCTTC
TRBV6-5	.	TRBJ2-1	once	CASSYSLPAGSRGKDDEQFF	TGTGCCAGCAGTTACTCCCTACCCGCGGGGTCGCGGGGTAAGGACGATGAGCAGTTCTTC
TRBV6-1	.	TRBJ1-2	.	CASSEPGIGGYTF	TGTGCCAGCAGTGAACCAGGTATTGGCGGCTACACCTTC
TRBV4-3	TRBD1	TRBJ1-5	.	CASSQGDAGQGSNQPQHF	TGCGCCAGCAGCCAAGGAGACGCGGGACAGGGGAGCAATCAGCCCCAGCATTTT
TRBV27	.	TRBJ1-1	.	CASSFTEVTEAFF	TGTGCCAGCAGTTTCACGGAAGTCACTGAAGCTTTCTTT
TRBV7-2	.	TRBJ2-2	many	CASSLLAETATAGELFF	TGTGCCAGCAGCTTATTGGCAGAAACGGCAACGGCCGGGGAGCTGTTTTTT
TRBV6-1	.	TRBJ2-1	many	CASALGPNEQFF	TGTGCCAGCGCCCTCGGCCCCAATGAGCAGTTCTTC
TRBV7-6	TRBD2	TRBJ2-1	.	CASSSGGRAGVLYNEQFF	TGTGCCAGCAGCTCAGGTGGGAGGGCGGGGGTCCTTTACAATGAGCAGTTCTTC
TRBV6-5	.	TRBJ1-1	few	CASSYSRTAEAFF	TGTGCCAGCAGTTACTCGAGAACAGCTGAAGCTTTCTTT
TRBV11-1	TRBD1	TRBJ1-6	.	CASSYLGQDRGHSPLHF	TGTGCCAGCAGCTACCTAGGACAGGACCGGGGCCATTCACCCCTCCACTTT
TRBV10-2	.	TRBJ2-7	.	CASSEIWTVPYEQYF	TGCGCCAGCAGTGAGATATGGACAGTTCCCTACGAGCAGTACTTC
TRBV6-2/TRBV6-3	.	TRBJ2-1	.	CASSYIQGGNEQFF	TGTGCCAGCAGTTATATACAGGGTGGAAATGAGCAGTTCTTC
TRBV5-6	.	TRBJ2-3	.	CASSHGGVDTDTQYF	TGTGCCAGCAGCCACGGAGGGGTAGACACAGATACGCAGTATTTT
TRBV7-8	.	TRBJ1-2	.	CAISPGDGWDGYTF	TGTGCCATCAGCCCCGGGGACGGTTGGGATGGCTACACCTTC
TRBV7-9	TRBD2	TRBJ2-7	few	CALGSSGSYEQYF	TGTGCCCTGGGGTCTAGCGGCTCCTACGAGCAGTACTTC
TRBV7-2	.	TRBJ2-7	many	CASSFGVPSAGYEQYF	TGTGCCAGCAGCTTCGGAGTACCATCGGCCGGGTACGAGCAGTACTTC
TRBV15	.	TRBJ1-1	.	CATSAPGPLNTEAFF	TGTGCCACCAGCGCCCCGGGACCGCTAAACACTGAAGCTTTCTTT
TRBV7-8	TRBD1	TRBJ2-2	many	CASRKYRGQYTGELFF	TGTGCCAGCAGGAAGTACAGGGGGCAGTACACCGGGGAGCTGTTTTTT
TRBV4-1	.	TRBJ2-7	many	CASSQGGLSYEQYF	TGCGCCAGCAGCCAGGGGGGACTCTCCTACGAGCAGTACTTC
TRBV6-5	.	TRBJ2-5	few	CASSYEGLKETQYF	TGTGCCAGCAGTTACGAGGGACTGAAAGAGACCCAGTACTTC
TRBV15	.	TRBJ1-5	few	CATSRERGPNQPQHF	TGTGCCACCAGCAGAGAACGGGGACCCAATCAGCCCCAGCATTTT